These 31 T cell receptor beta chains originate from one sample sequenced in a study of tumor-infiltrating lymphocytes in localized non-small cell lung cancer. The table came from immunoSEQ multiplex PCR; TCRdb's copy has only in-frame clones and leaves some out. The sample records about 15,000 clones, approximately 70% being singletons. Sequencing was done on a sample of lung tumor tissue. These receptors were collected from a human donor with non-small cell lung cancer.

The V and J genes are TRBV18 and TRBJ1-1; D is perhaps TRBD1 (5 bases). Germline assignment: CDR1 KGHSH and CDR2 LQKENI. Trimming left V 3 bases short and J 1 base short, with 12 bases between. The CDR3 totals 15 residues. The CDR3: CASSPGQLKNTEAFF. The CDR3 bases are TGTGCCAGCTCACCCGGACAATTAAAGAACACTGAAGCTTTCTTT.

The chain joins TRBV7-2 to TRBJ2-3; TRBD2 agrees at 14 bases. From germline, CDR1 is SGHTA and CDR2 FQGNSA. The J segment lost 4 bases and the V segment lost 2 bases, leaving 5 bases of the junction unmatched. The length of the CDR3 is 17 residues. DNA for the CDR3: TGTGCCAGCAGCTTAACGGGACTAGCGGGAGCATCAGATACGCAGTATTTT. Translation: CASSLTGLAGASDTQYF.

The V gene is TRBV25-1, the J gene TRBJ2-2; D is perhaps TRBD1 (6 bases). Germline V gives CDR1 MGHDK, CDR2 SYGVNS. Trimming removed 3 bases from V and 5 bases from J, with 10 bases in between. CDR3 length: 14 amino acids. The DNA of the CDR3 is TGTGCCAGCAGTGACCATACAGGGACCGGGGAGCTGTTTTTT. The encoded protein is CASSDHTGTGELFF.

The rearrangement joins TRBV5-6 to TRBJ1-4; TRBD1 matches 8 bases. The ends lost 0 bases at V and 3 bases at J; junction bases unmatched: 4. The CDR3 is 16 residues long. Per germline, CDR1 SGHDT and CDR2 YYEEEE. The CDR3 nucleotides are TGTGCCAGCAGCTTGGCCAGGGGGCATTCTAATGAAAAACTGTTTTTT. Protein product: CASSLARGHSNEKLFF.

J is TRBJ1-3 and V is TRBV25-1; D not certain. CDR3 length equals 14 residues. Between the trimmed V and J ends, which lost 0 bases and 8 bases, there was a span of 11 bases. Germline V lookup: CDR1 MGHDK, CDR2 SYGVNS. CDR3 region: CASSEYGVSHTIYF. The CDR3 nucleotides are TGTGCCAGCAGTGAATATGGGGTATCGCACACCATATATTTT. Together with reference TRBV25-1 and TRBJ1-3, the CDR3 gives the full variable domain: EADIYQTPRYLVIGTGKKITLECSQTMGHDKMYWYQQDPGMELHLIHYSYGVNSTEKGDLSSESTVSRIRTEHFPLTLESARPSHTSQYLCASSEYGVSHTIYFGEGSWLTVV.

This clone appeared a few times. V and J are TRBV19 and TRBJ2-1; TRBD2 aligns across 10 bases. This CDR3 has 17 amino acids. Germline CDR1 reads LNHDA; CDR2 reads SQIVND (reference sequence). The junction had 15 bases not matched to a gene; V was cut back by 5 bases and J by 8 bases. The CDR3 spells CASSRTSSGSTGHEQFF. The CDR3 nucleotides are TGTGCCAGTAGTCGAACTTCTAGCGGGAGTACGGGGCATGAGCAGTTCTTC.

The DNA of the CDR3 is TGTGCCAGCAGCTTGAGCGGGAGTGTGGATACGCAGTATTTT. Its protein product is CASSLSGSVDTQYF. The J gene is TRBJ2-3, the V gene TRBV5-4, with TRBD2 matching over 8 bases. J lost 6 bases, V lost 1 base, and 4 bases had no gene match. Germline V gene lookup returns CDR1 SGHNT and CDR2 YYREEE (reference sequence). This CDR3 contains 14 residues.

The rearrangement links TRBV4-3 to TRBJ2-3; D ambiguous. CDR1 is LGHNA and CDR2 is YSLEER in the germline V gene. The germline V and J ends were trimmed by 4 bases and 0 bases, with 8 bases remaining between them. The CDR3 length is 14 residues. DNA of the CDR3: TGCGCCAGCAGCCTAAGTGCCAGCACAGATACGCAGTATTTT. It encodes CASSLSASTDTQYF.

This clone was observed a single time. The chain combines TRBV18 with TRBJ2-1; 11 positions match TRBD1. The CDR3 has 15 amino acids. In germline, CDR1 is KGHSH, CDR2 LQKENI. V gave up 3 bases and J gave up 10 bases; unmatched junction bases: 8. This CDR3 is CASSPQGQGAREQFF. The CDR3 bases are TGTGCCAGCTCACCTCAAGGACAGGGGGCAAGAGAGCAGTTCTTC.

As DNA, the CDR3 is TGCGCCAGCAGTCACCCGGGGGGCCTGTACTCTGGGGCCAACGTCCTGACTTTC. Its protein product is CASSHPGGLYSGANVLTF. V is TRBV23-1 and J is TRBJ2-6; a possible D gene is TRBD2 (7 bases). TRBV23-1 is recorded as an ORF, its role being uncertain. Trimming pared 3 bases from V and 0 bases from J, leaving 15 bases between. The CDR3 is 18 amino acids.

V usage is TRBV6-4 and J usage is TRBJ1-3, with unresolved D. V lost 4 bases and J lost 0, with 10 bases in between. Germline CDR1 MRHNA, CDR2 SNTAGT. This CDR3 comprises 15 residues. CDR3 DNA: TGTGCCAGCAGTGGCTACATCTTCTCTGGAAACACCATATATTTT. Translated: CASSGYIFSGNTIYF.

The gene calls are TRBV5-1 and TRBJ2-2; D call uncertain. Trimming took off 4 bases at V and 5 bases at J, with 9 bases between the two ends. The CDR3 length is 13 residues. The germline gives CDR1 SGHRS, CDR2 YFSETQ. The CDR3 protein is CASSNSATGELFF. CDR3 coding DNA: TGCGCCAGCAGCAACTCAGCGACCGGGGAGCTGTTTTTT.

The chain uses TRBV30 and TRBJ1-6; no clear D gene. Between the trimmed V and J ends, which lost 3 bases and 10 bases, there was a span of 7 bases. The CDR3 contains 11 residues. The germline V gene has CDR1 GTSNPN and CDR2 SVGIG (reference sequence). CDR3 DNA sequence: TGTGCCTGGAGGAGGCGATCACCCCTCCACTTT. Translating it yields CAWRRRSPLHF.

The rearrangement joins TRBV7-8 to TRBJ1-5; maybe TRBD1 (6 bases). CDR1 is SGHVS, CDR2 FQNEAQ, per germline. This CDR3 has 16 amino acids. V lost 3 bases and J lost 3, with 15 bases in between. The CDR3 loop reads CASSFRKGGNNQPQHF. CDR3 DNA: TGTGCCAGCAGCTTCCGAAAAGGGGGGAACAATCAGCCCCAGCATTTT. Combining the CDR3 with reference TRBV7-8 and TRBJ1-5 gives the whole variable domain GAGVSQSPRYKVAKRGQDVALRCDPISGHVSLFWYQQALGQGPEFLTYFQNEAQLDKSGLPSDRFFAERPEGSVSTLKIQRTQQEDSAVYLCASSFRKGGNNQPQHFGDGTRLSIL.

This chain links TRBV11-2 with TRBJ1-1; no definite D call. Trimming stripped 0 bases from V and 0 bases from J, with 11 bases between. Germline loops: CDR1 SGHAT, CDR2 FQNNGV. The CDR3 spans 16 residues. The CDR3, as DNA: TGTGCCAGCAGCTTAGATTTCGCGGCCATGAACACTGAAGCTTTCTTT. Protein product: CASSLDFAAMNTEAFF.

CDR3 sequence reads: CASSQDSTGGSYEQYF. For the CDR3, the DNA is TGTGCCAGCAGCCAAGATTCAACAGGGGGGTCCTACGAGCAGTACTTC. The chain joins TRBV4-2 to TRBJ2-7; 8 bases are a match to TRBD1. Per germline, CDR1 LGHNA and CDR2 YNFKEQ. The ends lost 0 bases at V and 1 base at J; junction bases unmatched: 5. The CDR3 runs to 16 residues.

CDR3: CASSFYQSNQPQHF. In nucleotides, the CDR3 is TGTGCCAGCAGTTTCTACCAGAGCAATCAGCCCCAGCATTTT. This chain joins TRBV28 and TRBJ1-5; no reliable D call. V was clipped by 3 bases and J by 1 base, with 7 bases between them. CDR1 MDHEN and CDR2 SYDVKM come from the germline V gene. The CDR3 totals 14 residues.

The chain employs TRBV11-2 and TRBJ1-1; D gene unclear. The CDR3 is made up of 13 amino acids. V was shortened by 0 bases and J by 4 bases, with 6 bases between the two germline ends. In germline, CDR1 is SGHAT, CDR2 FQNNGV. As DNA, the CDR3 is TGTGCCAGCAGCTTAGACTCTGCCACTGAAGCTTTCTTT. This gives the protein CASSLDSATEAFF.

This clone was detected once. This chain connects TRBV7-2 to TRBJ2-7, with D perhaps assigned TRBD1 or TRBD2 (5 bases each). The CDR3 is made up of 14 amino acids. Trimming stripped 5 bases from V and 3 bases from J, with 14 bases between. In germline, CDR1 is SGHTA, CDR2 FQGNSA. CDR3 sequence (DNA): TGTGCCAGCAGCCAGGACGGGGCCCTCTACGAGCAGTACTTC. The encoded protein is CASSQDGALYEQYF.

Written as DNA, the CDR3 is TGTGCCAGCAGCTTGCAGAACCAAGAGACCCAGTACTTC. Encoded protein: CASSLQNQETQYF. This chain uses TRBV7-9 with TRBJ2-5, with D unresolved. This CDR3 region has 13 residues. V was clipped by 3 bases and J by 0 bases, with 5 bases between them. Germline V gene lookup returns CDR1 SEHNR and CDR2 FQNEAQ (reference sequence).

The chain uses TRBV28 and TRBJ2-7; 8 bases match TRBD1. CDR1 is MDHEN, CDR2 SYDVKM, per germline. The CDR3 runs to 16 residues. Trimming cost V 6 bases and J 5 bases; bases outside gene matches: 15. Written as DNA, the CDR3 is TGTGCCAGCAGCCCGTTCGGACAGGGCGCACGGGACGAGCAGTACTTC. Translation gives CASSPFGQGARDEQYF.

J is TRBJ1-5 and V is TRBV28, with 9 bases lining up with TRBD1. CDR3 length: 16 residues. V shed 3 bases and J 2 bases; nucleotides not matched to a gene: 5. In germline, CDR1 is MDHEN, CDR2 SYDVKM. CDR3 region: CASSLLTGGGNQPQHF. CDR3 DNA: TGTGCCAGCAGTTTGTTGACAGGGGGAGGCAATCAGCCCCAGCATTTT. Variable domain in full (rest from reference TRBV28 and TRBJ1-5): DVKVTQSSRYLVKRTGEKVFLECVQDMDHENMFWYRQDPGLGLRLIYFSYDVKMKEKGDIPEGYSVSREKKERFSLILESASTNQTSMYLCASSLLTGGGNQPQHFGDGTRLSIL.

The chain joins TRBV2 to TRBJ1-5; D remains ambiguous. V lost 5 bases to trimming and J lost 4 bases, with 6 bases between them. The CDR3 extends over 12 amino acids. Germline V gene sequence: CDR1 SNHLY, CDR2 FYNNEI. In nucleotides, the CDR3 is TGTGCCAGCAGTTTTCCAAATCAGCCCCAGCATTTT. Amino acids: CASSFPNQPQHF. The complete variable domain, with remaining parts taken from reference TRBV2 and TRBJ1-5, reads EPEVTQTPSHQVTQMGQEVILRCVPISNHLYFYWYRQILGQKVEFLVSFYNNEISEKSEIFDDQFSVERPDGSNFTLKIRSTKLEDSAMYFCASSFPNQPQHFGDGTRLSIL.

To note about this clone: An end of the junction does not agree with germline; a read error may underlie this. J is TRBJ2-3 and V is TRBV7-7; the match to TRBD1 covers 7 bases. This CDR3 is built from 15 residues. Germline V gives CDR1 SSHAT, CDR2 FNYEAQ (reference sequence). The CDR3 DNA follows: TGTGCTAGCAGCTTTGAACAGGGGCCCACAGATACGCAGTATTTT. As protein: CASSFEQGPTDTQYF.

The chain combines TRBV7-9 with TRBJ1-1; possible D gene TRBD1, 6 bases. Trimming shortened V by 2 bases and J by 4 bases, and 8 bases separated the two germline ends. The CDR3 totals 13 residues. Germline CDR1 is SEHNR and CDR2 is FQNEAQ (reference sequence). DNA of the CDR3: TGTGCCAGCAGCTTAACGGACAGCACTGAAGCTTTCTTT. This codes for CASSLTDSTEAFF.

The V call is TRBV27, the J call TRBJ1-2; D not resolved. Trimming took 1 base from V and 3 from J, leaving 24 bases between them. The germline V gene encodes CDR1 MNHEY and CDR2 SMNVEV (reference sequence). The CDR3 totals 19 residues. In DNA form, the CDR3 reads TGTGCCAGCAGTTTATACTCGGCGGGTCGAGGGCTTGGCCACTATGGCTACACCTTC. Its translation is CASSLYSAGRGLGHYGYTF.

This clone has more than one count but fewer than ten. V and J are TRBV5-4 and TRBJ2-1, with a weak D call TRBD1 (6 bases). The germline V and J ends were trimmed by 2 bases and 10 bases, with 13 bases remaining between them. Germline values: CDR1 SGHNT, CDR2 YYREEE (reference sequence). The CDR3 loop spans 13 amino acids. The DNA for the CDR3 is TGTGCCAGCAGCTTAGCAGGGGAAAGGGAGCAGTTCTTC. Protein: CASSLAGEREQFF.

J is TRBJ1-2 and V is TRBV6-5; D remains ambiguous. CDR3 length: 13 residues. With 7 bases removed from V and 4 bases from J, the gap between germline ends came to 13 bases. The germline V gene encodes CDR1 MNHEY and CDR2 SVGAGI. The DNA for the CDR3 is TGTGCCAGCACCAAGGGTTTACCCTATGGCTACACCTTC. Translating gives CASTKGLPYGYTF.

The chain recombines TRBV30 with TRBJ1-2; D is possibly TRBD1 (6 bases). The CDR3 has 13 residues. The V and J ends lost 0 bases and 7 bases respectively, with 12 bases between them. Germline V CDR1 and CDR2: GTSNPN, SVGIG (reference sequence). The CDR3 nucleotides read TGTGCCTGGAGTGTGGGGGGCGAGGTTGGCTACACCTTC. Translating gives CAWSVGGEVGYTF.

The CDR3 loop reads CASSLFLRGQRRPNNEQFF. CDR3 in DNA: TGTGCCAGCAGTTTATTTCTAAGAGGGCAGCGTAGACCCAACAATGAGCAGTTCTTC. The chain links TRBV28 to TRBJ2-1, with D maybe TRBD2 (5 bases). The ends were cut back, 1 base at V and 5 bases at J, with 24 bases in the middle. The CDR3 has 19 residues. CDR1 and CDR2 from the germline V gene are MDHEN and SYDVKM.

The V and J genes are TRBV7-9 and TRBJ2-7; D perhaps matches TRBD1 (5 bases). The CDR3 totals 13 residues. Trimming took 1 base from V and 6 from J, leaving 10 bases between them. The germline V gene has CDR1 SEHNR and CDR2 FQNEAQ (reference sequence). The CDR3 DNA reads as TGTGCCAGCAGCTTAGGGGTCAGGGCCGAGCAGTACTTC. Residues: CASSLGVRAEQYF. Full variable domain (missing parts from reference TRBV7-9 and TRBJ2-7): DTGVSQNPRHKITKRGQNVTFRCDPISEHNRLYWYRQTLGQGPEFLTYFQNEAQLEKSRLLSDRFSAERPKGSFSTLEIQRTEQGDSAMYLCASSLGVRAEQYFGPGTRLTVT.